A selection of T cell receptor beta chains follows, all from one sample in a study of response to subunit inactivated influenza vaccine. TCRdb analysed the RT-PCR reads with MiXCR anew, one entry per CDR3 protein. The sample consists of about 520,000 distinct CDR3 sequences, roughly 7.9% of them appearing once. Sequenced here: PBMCs from blood, sampled less than 30 months after vaccination. Receptors were obtained from a man aged 50 to 75 who received an inactivated influenza vaccine. Each CDR3 is given with its conserved first and last residue. A D gene is named only where the DNA matches it firmly. Size values are once, few and many counts, or a class for expanded clones, and some rows have none.

clone size: -; V gene: TRBV6-1; J gene: TRBJ2-5; D gene: TRBD2; CDR3 DNA: TGTGCCAGCAGCAGAAGCGGGGGGGCCGGGGAGACCCAGTACTTC; CDR3 protein: CASSRSGGAGETQYF
clone size: -; V gene: TRBV10-3; J gene: TRBJ1-5; D gene: -; CDR3 DNA: TGTGCCATCAGTTTGAGTAGCAATCAGCCCCAGCATTTT; CDR3 protein: CAISLSSNQPQHF
clone size: many; V gene: TRBV11-2; J gene: TRBJ1-1; D gene: -; CDR3 DNA: TGTGCCAGCAGCTCTGGGAGGTTGGTGGAAGCTTTCTTT; CDR3 protein: CASSSGRLVEAFF
clone size: -; V gene: TRBV2; J gene: TRBJ1-3; D gene: TRBD1; CDR3 DNA: TGTGCCAGCAGGGGACAGGGCCTCCTCTCTGGAAACACCATATATTTT; CDR3 protein: CASRGQGLLSGNTIYF
clone size: few; V gene: TRBV7-3; J gene: TRBJ2-3; D gene: TRBD1; CDR3 DNA: TGTGCCAGCAGGAAGACAGGGAGTGGTGCAGATACGCAGTATTTT; CDR3 protein: CASRKTGSGADTQYF
clone size: few; V gene: TRBV11-2; J gene: TRBJ2-7; D gene: -; CDR3 DNA: TGTGCCAGCAGCTTATCGGGCAGCCACGAGCAGTACTTC; CDR3 protein: CASSLSGSHEQYF
clone size: many; V gene: TRBV6-5; J gene: TRBJ2-1; D gene: TRBD1; CDR3 DNA: TGTGCCAGCAGTTACTCGAAAGGACAGGGGGCGAATGAGCAGTTCTTC; CDR3 protein: CASSYSKGQGANEQFF
clone size: few; V gene: TRBV3-1; J gene: TRBJ2-7; D gene: -; CDR3 DNA: TGTGCCAGCAGCCAAATGGCAAGCTCCTACGAGCAGTACTTC; CDR3 protein: CASSQMASSYEQYF
clone size: many; V gene: TRBV7-8; J gene: TRBJ1-1; D gene: -; CDR3 DNA: TGTGCCAGCAGCTTACACCAAGGAAACACTGAAGCTTTCTTT; CDR3 protein: CASSLHQGNTEAFF
clone size: few; V gene: TRBV12-3/TRBV12-4; J gene: TRBJ2-5; D gene: -; CDR3 DNA: TGTGCCAGCAGCCCGGACAGAGAAAGGGAGACCCAGTACTTC; CDR3 protein: CASSPDRERETQYF
clone size: -; V gene: TRBV14; J gene: TRBJ1-1; D gene: -; CDR3 DNA: TGTGCCAGCAGCTTCGTGCCATTCGGCACTGAAGCTTTCTTT; CDR3 protein: CASSFVPFGTEAFF
clone size: -; V gene: TRBV6-1; J gene: TRBJ2-7; D gene: -; CDR3 DNA: TGTGCCAGCAGTGAACTAAGCTCAGCAATTGGGTACTTC; CDR3 protein: CASSELSSAIGYF
clone size: many; V gene: TRBV9; J gene: TRBJ2-1; D gene: -; CDR3 DNA: TGTGCCAGCAGCGTAGCACCCCAACGCTACAATGAGCAGTTCTTC; CDR3 protein: CASSVAPQRYNEQFF
clone size: many; V gene: TRBV19; J gene: TRBJ1-2; D gene: -; CDR3 DNA: TGTGCCAGTAGTGTCCCCCCCGGGGCCGGGAACTATGGCTACACCTTC; CDR3 protein: CASSVPPGAGNYGYTF
clone size: -; V gene: TRBV7-6; J gene: TRBJ2-5; D gene: -; CDR3 DNA: TGTGCCAGCAGCTTCTCCCCGGCCTCCGGGGAGACCCAGTACTTC; CDR3 protein: CASSFSPASGETQYF
clone size: many; V gene: TRBV12-3/TRBV12-4; J gene: TRBJ2-1; D gene: -; CDR3 DNA: TGTGCCAGCAGTTTAATCGACAATGAGCAGTTCTTC; CDR3 protein: CASSLIDNEQFF
clone size: -; V gene: TRBV4-3; J gene: TRBJ1-1; D gene: -; CDR3 DNA: TGCGCCAGCAGCCAAGTGGGGTTCCCTGAAGCTTTCTTT; CDR3 protein: CASSQVGFPEAFF
clone size: -; V gene: TRBV20-1; J gene: TRBJ2-1; D gene: -; CDR3 DNA: TGCAGTGCTAGGATTTCGGGCCTCCTCAATGAGCAGTTCTTC; CDR3 protein: CSARISGLLNEQFF
clone size: few; V gene: TRBV10-3; J gene: TRBJ2-2; D gene: TRBD2; CDR3 DNA: TGTGCCATCAGGGGGGGGACGGAGAGTTCCGGGGAGCTGTTTTTT; CDR3 protein: CAIRGGTESSGELFF
clone size: -; V gene: TRBV12-3/TRBV12-4; J gene: TRBJ2-1; D gene: TRBD1; CDR3 DNA: TGTGCCAGCAGTTTTAACAGGGGCAATGAGCAGTTCTTC; CDR3 protein: CASSFNRGNEQFF
clone size: -; V gene: TRBV7-2; J gene: TRBJ2-7; D gene: TRBD2; CDR3 DNA: TGTGCCAGCAGCGCGCGGACTAGCGGGGGACAGCAGTACTTC; CDR3 protein: CASSARTSGGQQYF
clone size: -; V gene: TRBV12-3/TRBV12-4; J gene: TRBJ1-2; D gene: -; CDR3 DNA: TGTGCCAGCAGTTTTGGGCGGCCTGCGCTTTATGGCTACACCTTC; CDR3 protein: CASSFGRPALYGYTF
clone size: many; V gene: TRBV7-2; J gene: TRBJ2-7; D gene: -; CDR3 DNA: TGTGCCAGCAGCTTAGTCGCCGGGACATTCTCCTACGAGCAGTACTTC; CDR3 protein: CASSLVAGTFSYEQYF
clone size: few; V gene: TRBV5-1; J gene: TRBJ1-1; D gene: -; CDR3 DNA: TGCGCCAGCAGCTTCTCGGTTCAAGAAAACACTGAAGCTTTCTTT; CDR3 protein: CASSFSVQENTEAFF
clone size: few; V gene: TRBV7-2; J gene: TRBJ1-3; D gene: -; CDR3 DNA: TGTGCCAGCAGCGGAGTCTCTGGAAACACCATATATTTT; CDR3 protein: CASSGVSGNTIYF
clone size: few; V gene: TRBV5-1; J gene: TRBJ2-7; D gene: TRBD1; CDR3 DNA: TGCGCCAGCAGCACAAAGGGACAGGGCGAGCAGTACTTC; CDR3 protein: CASSTKGQGEQYF
clone size: few; V gene: TRBV5-6; J gene: TRBJ2-3; D gene: TRBD2; CDR3 DNA: TGTGCCAGCAGCTTCAGGCTAGCGGGAGAAATAGATACGCAGTATTTT; CDR3 protein: CASSFRLAGEIDTQYF
clone size: few; V gene: TRBV20-1; J gene: TRBJ2-5; D gene: -; CDR3 DNA: TGCAGTGCTCCCCCAAGGGCGGGAATCAAGGAGACCCAGTACTTC; CDR3 protein: CSAPPRAGIKETQYF
clone size: few; V gene: TRBV15; J gene: TRBJ2-3; D gene: TRBD1; CDR3 DNA: TGTGCCACCAGCAGACTGGGACAGCAAGATACGCAGTATTTT; CDR3 protein: CATSRLGQQDTQYF
clone size: -; V gene: TRBV7-8; J gene: TRBJ2-2; D gene: -; CDR3 DNA: TGTGCCAGCAGCCTCGTACCGAACACCGGGGAGCTGTTTTTT; CDR3 protein: CASSLVPNTGELFF
clone size: many; V gene: TRBV5-1; J gene: TRBJ2-3; D gene: TRBD1; CDR3 DNA: TGCGCCAGCAGGAGGACAGGGGGCACAGATACGCAGTATTTT; CDR3 protein: CASRRTGGTDTQYF
clone size: few; V gene: TRBV29-1; J gene: TRBJ1-2; D gene: TRBD1; CDR3 DNA: TGCAGCGCCCGACAGGGGGGAAACTATGGCTACACCTTC; CDR3 protein: CSARQGGNYGYTF
clone size: -; V gene: TRBV6-2/TRBV6-3; J gene: TRBJ2-1; D gene: TRBD2; CDR3 DNA: TGTGCCAGCAGTTACCCTAGCGGGAAGTTGCCTGAGCAGTTCTTC; CDR3 protein: CASSYPSGKLPEQFF
clone size: few; V gene: TRBV6-2/TRBV6-3; J gene: TRBJ1-4; D gene: -; CDR3 DNA: TGTGCCAGCAGTTACGATTACCGGGAGGAGCTAGCAACTAATGAAAAACTGTTTTTT; CDR3 protein: CASSYDYREELATNEKLFF
clone size: many; V gene: TRBV2; J gene: TRBJ2-7; D gene: -; CDR3 DNA: TGTGCCAGCATCGGATCCTACGAGCAGTACTTC; CDR3 protein: CASIGSYEQYF
clone size: many; V gene: TRBV7-2; J gene: TRBJ2-3; D gene: -; CDR3 DNA: TGTGCCAGCAGCTTTGGGATTGAGACAGATACGCAGTATTTT; CDR3 protein: CASSFGIETDTQYF
clone size: -; V gene: TRBV25-1; J gene: TRBJ1-2; D gene: -; CDR3 DNA: TGTGCCAGCAGTGGCCCGAGACACCACTATGGCTACACCTTC; CDR3 protein: CASSGPRHHYGYTF
clone size: few; V gene: TRBV28; J gene: TRBJ2-7; D gene: TRBD1; CDR3 DNA: TGTGCCAGCACTTGGGCAGGGGGCGGATACGAGCAGTACTTC; CDR3 protein: CASTWAGGGYEQYF
clone size: many; V gene: TRBV28; J gene: TRBJ2-1; D gene: -; CDR3 DNA: TGTGCCAGCAGTTTTCCCCGGGCCGGGAATGAGCAGTTCTTC; CDR3 protein: CASSFPRAGNEQFF
clone size: few; V gene: TRBV28; J gene: TRBJ2-5; D gene: -; CDR3 DNA: TGTGCCAGCAGACCAGGATTCCAAGAGACCCAGTACTTC; CDR3 protein: CASRPGFQETQYF
clone size: few; V gene: TRBV6-5; J gene: TRBJ2-2; D gene: -; CDR3 DNA: TGTGCCAGCAGTTACACAAACGGAGTTAACACCGGGGAGCTGTTTTTT; CDR3 protein: CASSYTNGVNTGELFF
clone size: -; V gene: TRBV4-2; J gene: TRBJ2-5; D gene: TRBD1; CDR3 DNA: TGTGCCAGCAGCCGTGGACAGGGTGGGAGGGAGACCCAGTACTTC; CDR3 protein: CASSRGQGGRETQYF
clone size: -; V gene: TRBV12-3/TRBV12-4; J gene: TRBJ2-5; D gene: TRBD1; CDR3 DNA: TGTGCCAGCAACCGACAGGGAATGAGGGAGACCCAGTACTTC; CDR3 protein: CASNRQGMRETQYF
clone size: few; V gene: TRBV6-2/TRBV6-3; J gene: TRBJ2-1; D gene: -; CDR3 DNA: TGTGCCAGCAGAACCGGGAGTGGACCCTCAAGTGAGCAGTTCTTC; CDR3 protein: CASRTGSGPSSEQFF
clone size: few; V gene: TRBV25-1; J gene: TRBJ1-6; D gene: TRBD1; CDR3 DNA: TGTGCCAGCAGTGTCCAGGGGGAAGCGGTTTCACCCCTCCACTTT; CDR3 protein: CASSVQGEAVSPLHF
clone size: few; V gene: TRBV5-1; J gene: TRBJ2-7; D gene: -; CDR3 DNA: TGCGCCAGCAGCCGGAACAGCCACGAGCAGTACTTC; CDR3 protein: CASSRNSHEQYF
clone size: many; V gene: TRBV5-1; J gene: TRBJ1-1; D gene: -; CDR3 DNA: TGCGCCAGCAGCTTGGAGGGCACAAGAAACACTGAAGCTTTCTTT; CDR3 protein: CASSLEGTRNTEAFF
clone size: many; V gene: TRBV24-1; J gene: TRBJ2-1; D gene: -; CDR3 DNA: TGTGCCACAGGTCGGGGTAACAATGAGCAGTTCTTC; CDR3 protein: CATGRGNNEQFF
clone size: -; V gene: TRBV28; J gene: TRBJ2-2; D gene: -; CDR3 DNA: TGTGCCAGCAGTTTACGGTCAGCGAACACCGGGGAGCTGTTTTTT; CDR3 protein: CASSLRSANTGELFF
clone size: many; V gene: TRBV28; J gene: TRBJ1-1; D gene: -; CDR3 DNA: TGTGCCAGCACAGGACGGACCAAAGCTTTCTTT; CDR3 protein: CASTGRTKAFF
clone size: many; V gene: TRBV7-8; J gene: TRBJ2-5; D gene: -; CDR3 DNA: TGTGCCTTCACCCTCGAAGAGACCCAGTACTTC; CDR3 protein: CAFTLEETQYF
clone size: few; V gene: TRBV12-3/TRBV12-4; J gene: TRBJ2-1; D gene: -; CDR3 DNA: TGTGCCAGCAGTTTGTTTGGGGGAATCTCCTACAATGAGCAGTTCTTC; CDR3 protein: CASSLFGGISYNEQFF
clone size: many; V gene: TRBV20-1; J gene: TRBJ2-7; D gene: -; CDR3 DNA: TGCAGTGCTAGGGGGCAGTCCCTCTACGAGCAGTACTTC; CDR3 protein: CSARGQSLYEQYF
clone size: many; V gene: TRBV15; J gene: TRBJ2-1; D gene: -; CDR3 DNA: TGTGCCACAAGGGAGTGGAGCTCCTACAATGAGCAGTTCTTC; CDR3 protein: CATREWSSYNEQFF
clone size: few; V gene: TRBV27; J gene: TRBJ2-7; D gene: TRBD1; CDR3 DNA: TGTGCCAGCAGCCGCAAACCCGACAGGGCCTACGAGCAGTACTTC; CDR3 protein: CASSRKPDRAYEQYF
clone size: many; V gene: TRBV12-3/TRBV12-4; J gene: TRBJ1-2; D gene: -; CDR3 DNA: TGTGCCAGCAGTAGGGGTAACTATGGCTACACCTTC; CDR3 protein: CASSRGNYGYTF
clone size: few; V gene: TRBV6-1; J gene: TRBJ1-1; D gene: TRBD1; CDR3 DNA: TGTGCCAGCAGTGAGTGGCAGGGGGACACTGAAGCTTTCTTT; CDR3 protein: CASSEWQGDTEAFF